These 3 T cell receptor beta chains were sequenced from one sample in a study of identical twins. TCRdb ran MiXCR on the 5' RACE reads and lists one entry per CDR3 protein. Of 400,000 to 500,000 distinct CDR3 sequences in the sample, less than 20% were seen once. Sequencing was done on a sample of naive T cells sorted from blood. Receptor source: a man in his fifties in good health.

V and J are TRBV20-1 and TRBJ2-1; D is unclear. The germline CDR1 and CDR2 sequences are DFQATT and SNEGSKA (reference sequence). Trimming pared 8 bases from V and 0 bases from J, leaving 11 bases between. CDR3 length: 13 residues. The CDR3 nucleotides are TGCAGTCCAACTTCAACCTCCTACAATGAGCAGTTCTTC. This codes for CSPTSTSYNEQFF.

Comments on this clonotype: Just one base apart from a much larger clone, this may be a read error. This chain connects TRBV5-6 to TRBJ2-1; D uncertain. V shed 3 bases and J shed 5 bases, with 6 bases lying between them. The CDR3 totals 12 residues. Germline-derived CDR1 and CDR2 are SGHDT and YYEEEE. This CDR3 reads CASSWGDNEQFF. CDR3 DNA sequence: TGTGCCAGCAGCTGGGGTGACAATGAGCAGTTCTTC.

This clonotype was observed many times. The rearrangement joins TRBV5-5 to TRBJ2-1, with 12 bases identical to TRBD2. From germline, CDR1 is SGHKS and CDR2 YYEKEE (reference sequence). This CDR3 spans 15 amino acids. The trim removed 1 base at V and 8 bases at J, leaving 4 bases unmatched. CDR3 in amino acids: CASSLTSGRSDEQFF. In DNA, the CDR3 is TGTGCCAGCAGCTTGACTAGCGGGAGGAGCGATGAGCAGTTCTTC. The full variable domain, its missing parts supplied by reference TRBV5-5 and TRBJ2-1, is DAGVTQSPTHLIKTRGQQVTLRCSPISGHKSVSWYQQVLGQGPQFIFQYYEKEERGRGNFPDRFSARQFPNYSSELNVNALLLGDSALYLCASSLTSGRSDEQFFGPGTRLTVL.